Each of the 16 T cell receptor beta chains below was sequenced from the same sample in a study of T cell changes during pregnancy in multiple sclerosis. Assay: immunoSEQ multiplex PCR; the TCRdb copy retains only in-frame clones and omits some. The table records 25,000 to 35,000 clones, roughly 87% of them present only once. Specimen: CD8+ T cells from peripheral blood mononuclear cells, collected in the second trimester of pregnancy. Source of these receptors: a female donor with multiple sclerosis, enrolled in a pregnancy study.

The genes are TRBV28 and TRBJ2-7, with 7 bases matching TRBD2. V lost 3 bases, J lost 0 bases, and 8 bases stayed unmatched. There are 16 residues in the CDR3. Germline V gene lookup returns CDR1 MDHEN and CDR2 SYDVKM. The chain's CDR3 is CASSLLAEVSSYEQYF. CDR3 nucleotides: TGTGCCAGCAGTTTGCTAGCGGAAGTAAGCTCCTACGAGCAGTACTTC.

The chain employs TRBV11-3 and TRBJ2-2; 10 bases align to TRBD2. CDR1 is SGHNT and CDR2 is YENEEA in the germline V gene. Losses at the gene ends were 5 bases for V and 5 bases for J; bases not matched to a gene: 11. The CDR3 is 17 amino acids. CDR3 bases: TGTGCCAGCAGCCCATCCGCTAGCGGGAGAAGAACCGGGGAGCTGTTTTTT. Translation: CASSPSASGRRTGELFF.

This clone has only one observation. The chain joins TRBV5-6 to TRBJ1-1, with D tentatively TRBD1 (6 bases). V dropped 6 bases and J dropped 8 bases, with 11 bases sitting between them. The germline CDR1 and CDR2 sequences are SGHDT and YYEEEE. The CDR3 is made up of 11 amino acids. Here the CDR3 DNA reads TGTGCCAGCACCGGGGGGCAAGAAGCTTTCTTT. Protein sequence: CASTGGQEAFF.

The CDR3 region is CASSEPGQVTYEQYF. As DNA, the CDR3 is TGTGCCAGCAGTGAACCGGGACAGGTCACCTACGAGCAGTACTTC. This rearrangement joins TRBV6-1 to TRBJ2-7; 8 nucleotides match TRBD1. This CDR3 is 15 amino acids long. V gave up 2 bases and J gave up 2 bases; unmatched junction bases: 5. The germline V gene has CDR1 MNHNS and CDR2 SASEGT.

The chain combines TRBV30 with TRBJ2-1; 9 nucleotides align to TRBD1. CDR1 and CDR2 (germline): GTSNPN, SVGIG (reference sequence). The V segment lost 0 bases and the J segment 8 bases; nucleotides outside the gene matches: 5. This CDR3 comprises 14 residues. The CDR3: CAWSVGTGSYEQFF. As DNA, the CDR3 is TGTGCCTGGAGTGTCGGGACAGGGAGTTATGAGCAGTTCTTC.

The rearrangement links TRBV11-2 to TRBJ2-1; 8 nucleotides line up with TRBD2. Trimming removed 10 bases from V and 8 bases from J; junction bases left unmatched: 7. The germline V gene has CDR1 SGHAT and CDR2 FQNNGV. The CDR3 contains 12 residues. CDR3 in amino acids: CATAGVVDEQFF. CDR3 nucleotides: TGTGCCACAGCGGGAGTAGTGGATGAGCAGTTCTTC.

The genes are TRBV2 and TRBJ1-4; a possible D gene is TRBD1 (5 bases). CDR1 and CDR2 from the germline V gene are SNHLY and FYNNEI. The CDR3 is 13 amino acids. Trimming removed 8 bases at V and 8 bases at J, with 15 bases between. The CDR3 loop is CASFRQGGEKLFF. The CDR3 nucleotides read TGTGCCAGCTTTAGGCAGGGAGGCGAAAAACTGTTTTTT.

V is TRBV5-4 and J is TRBJ2-7; maybe TRBD1 (5 bases). Per germline, CDR1 SGHNT and CDR2 YYREEE (reference sequence). Trimming cost V 4 bases and J 4 bases, with 21 bases left between them. The CDR3 loop spans 16 amino acids. The CDR3 DNA sequence: TGTGCCAGCAGCCCATCAAGGGGCAGGGTTGCGTACGAGCAGTACTTC. Protein sequence: CASSPSRGRVAYEQYF.

The chain has TRBV7-3 and TRBJ2-3, with a possible D match to TRBD1 (5 bases). The V and J ends lost 2 bases and 2 bases respectively, with 14 bases between them. Germline values: CDR1 SGHTA, CDR2 FQGTGA. The CDR3 spans 16 residues. CDR3 loop: CASSLFPGSPTDTQYF. In DNA, the CDR3 is TGTGCCAGCAGCTTATTCCCAGGGTCACCCACAGATACGCAGTATTTT.

The count of this clone is one. The chain is built from TRBV5-1 and TRBJ2-7; 11 nucleotides match TRBD2. Per the germline V gene, CDR1 is SGHRS and CDR2 is YFSETQ. V shed 0 bases, J shed 3 bases, and the junction held 2 bases outside the gene matches. CDR3 length equals 15 residues. This CDR3 reads CASSLDTSGSYEQYF. For the CDR3, the DNA is TGCGCCAGCAGCTTGGATACTAGCGGGAGCTACGAGCAGTACTTC.

J is TRBJ1-1 and V is TRBV28; no clear D. Trimming stripped 8 bases from V and 5 bases from J, with 6 bases between. The germline V gene has CDR1 MDHEN and CDR2 SYDVKM. The CDR3 spans 10 residues. Here the CDR3 DNA reads TGTGCCAGCTGGAGGACTGAAGCTTTCTTT. It specifies CASWRTEAFF.

This clone occurred a few times. The J gene is TRBJ1-2, the V gene TRBV25-1; the D is unclear. This CDR3 has 15 amino acids. Trimming took off 2 bases at V and 2 bases at J, with 12 bases between the two ends. Germline CDR1 is MGHDK and CDR2 is SYGVNS. The CDR3 protein is CASSEGGNINYGYTF. CDR3 nucleotide sequence: TGTGCCAGCAGTGAAGGAGGGAACATCAACTATGGCTACACCTTC.

The chain is built from TRBV15 and TRBJ1-1; 10 bases map to TRBD1. V gave up 5 bases and J gave up 4 bases; unmatched junction bases: 10. The CDR3 sequence is 16 residues long. Germline CDR1 reads LNHNV; CDR2 reads YYDKDF (reference sequence). Written as DNA, the CDR3 is TGTGCCACCAGCGAAGGGACAGGGGCCACCTTCACTGAAGCTTTCTTT. It translates to CATSEGTGATFTEAFF.

This chain joins TRBV11-2 and TRBJ2-7; TRBD1 matches at 8 bases. Trimming removed 5 bases from V and 1 base from J; junction bases left unmatched: 10. CDR3 size: 16 residues. Germline lookup yields CDR1 SGHAT and CDR2 FQNNGV. CDR3 nucleotide sequence: TGTGCCAGCAGCCTGGGGACAGGACTTCTTTCCTACGAGCAGTACTTC. Its translation: CASSLGTGLLSYEQYF. The whole variable domain, remainder taken from reference TRBV11-2 and TRBJ2-7, is EAGVAQSPRYKIIEKRQSVAFWCNPISGHATLYWYQQILGQGPKLLIQFQNNGVVDDSQLPKDRFSAERLKGVDSTLKIQPAKLEDSAVYLCASSLGTGLLSYEQYFGPGTRLTVT.

Here the CDR3 reads CASSLDTGGLEAFF. The CDR3 region has the DNA TGCGCCAGCAGCTTGGACACAGGGGGCCTTGAAGCTTTCTTT. The genes are TRBV5-1 and TRBJ1-1; 9 bases agree with TRBD1. J lost 7 bases, V lost 0 bases, and 4 bases had no gene match. This CDR3 has 14 amino acids. Germline loops: CDR1 SGHRS, CDR2 YFSETQ.

The chain has TRBV5-1 and TRBJ1-2; the D gene is possibly TRBD1 (6 bases). CDR1 and CDR2 (germline): SGHRS, YFSETQ. V lost 4 bases to trimming and J lost 0 bases, with 16 bases between them. The CDR3 contains 16 residues. The CDR3: CASSPGDVPANYGYTF. Written as DNA, the CDR3 is TGCGCCAGCAGCCCAGGGGACGTTCCAGCTAACTATGGCTACACCTTC.